This TCR beta chain was retrieved from a study of T-cell reconstitution after alpha-beta-depleted transplantation in children. Unique molecular identifiers tagged the TCRbeta library. In TCRdb, the PCR reads were re-called with MiXCR into one record per CDR3 protein. The data show a few hundred thousand distinct CDR3 sequences, 10% seen once. Per germline, CDR1 MDHEN and CDR2 SYDVKM. Trimming shortened V by 6 bases and J by 10 bases, and 10 bases separated the two germline ends. The CDR3 runs 11 residues. The chain couples TRBV28 to TRBJ2-1; D ambiguous. Material: PBMCs from the stem cell graft donor, obtained from the stem cell graft. This sequence was found in a human donor who donated a stem cell graft to a child with acute lymphoblastic leukemia. The CDR3 protein is CASSPAQEQFF. For the CDR3, the DNA is TGTGCCAGCAGCCCCGCGCAAGAGCAGTTCTTC.